This T cell receptor (beta chain) was captured in a study of T cell responses to AZD1222 COVID-19 vaccine. Trimming removed 1 base from V and 6 bases from J, with 9 bases in between. The CDR3 consists of 13 residues. Germline assignment: CDR1 LNHDA and CDR2 SQIVND (reference sequence). Method: immunoSEQ multiplex PCR; TCRdb's copy keeps in-frame clones and lacks some. There are around 100,000 clones in the sample; about 85% occur only once, and about 1.8% lies in the top ten. General study results and limits: At 160-218 and 743-854, vaccine-associated CD4 TCRs were dominant, and they spanned spike.

On this clone itself: Its target is not known.

Sample: peripheral blood, taken on day 0 of AZD1222 vaccination. The chain recombines TRBV19 with TRBJ1-2; D is undetermined. The TCR comes from an adult in good health. The CDR3 DNA sequence: TGTGCCAGTAGTATAGGCCTCACTCATGGCTACACCTTC. Its translation is CASSIGLTHGYTF.